This record concerns one T cell receptor (beta chain) sequence. Germline CDR1 MNHEY, CDR2 SMNVEV (reference sequence). V lost 5 bases and J lost 5; bases outside the gene matches: 3. The CDR3 spans 13 residues. Authors' analysis steps: Amplification with reference gene primers provided the estimates of nucleated cell counts. Assay: immunoSEQ multiplex PCR; the TCRdb copy retains only in-frame clones and omits some. V, J and clone size derive from that table, while D and trimming were established from the DNA sequence. Among approximately 350,000 clones listed, roughly 90% were seen once. The data stem from a study of blood T cell repertoires in COVID-19. Study background: Acute-phase and convalescent COVID-19 samples originated in the United States, Italy and Spain. In each case, the material was cDNA or gDNA derived from T cells, B-cell-depleted T cells, or PBMCs.

The chain uses TRBV27 and TRBJ1-1; 9 nucleotides match TRBD1. This TCR was sampled from a woman aged 25 to 39 with COVID-19, enrolled during active disease. Sequenced input: peripheral blood. The CDR3 nucleotides are TGTGCCAGCAGTACCGGGACAGGGACTGAAGCTTTCTTT. Translation gives CASSTGTGTEAFF.